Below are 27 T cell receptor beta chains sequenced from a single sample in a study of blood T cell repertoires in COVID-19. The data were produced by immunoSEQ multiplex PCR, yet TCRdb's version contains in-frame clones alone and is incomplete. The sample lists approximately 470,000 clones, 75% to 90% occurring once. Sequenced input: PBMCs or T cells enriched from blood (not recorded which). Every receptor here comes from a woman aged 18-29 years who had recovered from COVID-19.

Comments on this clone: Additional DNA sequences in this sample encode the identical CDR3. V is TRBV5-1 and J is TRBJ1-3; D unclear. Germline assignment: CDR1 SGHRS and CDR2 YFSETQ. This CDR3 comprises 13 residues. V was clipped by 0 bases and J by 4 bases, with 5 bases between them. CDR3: CASSLGLGNTIYF. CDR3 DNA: TGCGCCAGCAGCTTGGGGCTCGGAAACACCATATATTTT.

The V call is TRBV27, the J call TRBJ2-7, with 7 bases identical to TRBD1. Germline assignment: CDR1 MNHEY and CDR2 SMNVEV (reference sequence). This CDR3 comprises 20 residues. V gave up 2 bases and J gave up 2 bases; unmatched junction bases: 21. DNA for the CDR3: TGTGCCAGCAGTTTAGTCGGCAGTCGGACAGGAAGAAAACCTACCTACGAGCAGTACTTC. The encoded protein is CASSLVGSRTGRKPTYEQYF.

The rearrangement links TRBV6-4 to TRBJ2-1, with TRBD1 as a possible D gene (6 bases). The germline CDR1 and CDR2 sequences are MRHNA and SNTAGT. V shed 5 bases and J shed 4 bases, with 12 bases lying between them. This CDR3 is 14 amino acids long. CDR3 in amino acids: CASSPAGEYNEQFF. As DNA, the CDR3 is TGTGCCAGCAGTCCCGCAGGGGAGTACAATGAGCAGTTCTTC.

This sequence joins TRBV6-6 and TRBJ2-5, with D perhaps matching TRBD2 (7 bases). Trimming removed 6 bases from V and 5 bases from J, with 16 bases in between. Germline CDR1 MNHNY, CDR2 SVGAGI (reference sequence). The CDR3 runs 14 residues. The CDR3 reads CASSYRGARETQYF. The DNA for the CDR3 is TGTGCCAGCAGCTACCGGGGGGCCCGGGAGACCCAGTACTTC.

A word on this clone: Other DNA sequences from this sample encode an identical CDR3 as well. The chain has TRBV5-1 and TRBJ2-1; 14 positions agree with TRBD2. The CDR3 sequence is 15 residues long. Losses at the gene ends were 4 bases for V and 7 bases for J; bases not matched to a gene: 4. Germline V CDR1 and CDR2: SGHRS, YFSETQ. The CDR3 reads CASSPGLAGDNEQFF. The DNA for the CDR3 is TGCGCCAGCAGCCCGGGACTAGCGGGGGATAATGAGCAGTTCTTC.

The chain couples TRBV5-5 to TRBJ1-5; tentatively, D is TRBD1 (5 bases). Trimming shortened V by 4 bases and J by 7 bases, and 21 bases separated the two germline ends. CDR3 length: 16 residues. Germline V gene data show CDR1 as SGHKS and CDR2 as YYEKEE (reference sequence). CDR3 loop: CASSQEPDVGGQPQHF. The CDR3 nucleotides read TGTGCCAGCAGCCAAGAACCGGACGTGGGGGGACAGCCCCAGCATTTT.

CDR3 protein: CSARNGQPQHF. As DNA, the CDR3 is TGCAGTGCTAGAAATGGCCAGCCCCAGCATTTT. The V and J genes are TRBV20-1 and TRBJ1-5; D gene uncertain. V shed 2 bases and J shed 7 bases, with 6 bases lying between them. The CDR3 has 11 amino acids. CDR1 and CDR2 from the germline V gene are DFQATT and SNEGSKA (reference sequence).

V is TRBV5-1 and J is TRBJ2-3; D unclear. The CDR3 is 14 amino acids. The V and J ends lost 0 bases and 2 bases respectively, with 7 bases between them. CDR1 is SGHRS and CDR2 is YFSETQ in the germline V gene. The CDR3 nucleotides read TGCGCCAGCAGCTTGGATGCCTACACAGATACGCAGTATTTT. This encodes CASSLDAYTDTQYF.

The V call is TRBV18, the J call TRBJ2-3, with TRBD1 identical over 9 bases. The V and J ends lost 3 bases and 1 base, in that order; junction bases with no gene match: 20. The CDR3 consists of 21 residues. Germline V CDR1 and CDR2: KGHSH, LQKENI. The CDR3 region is CASSPPPGGWTGEDGTDTQYF. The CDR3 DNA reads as TGTGCCAGCTCACCCCCGCCTGGCGGATGGACAGGGGAAGATGGCACAGATACGCAGTATTTT.

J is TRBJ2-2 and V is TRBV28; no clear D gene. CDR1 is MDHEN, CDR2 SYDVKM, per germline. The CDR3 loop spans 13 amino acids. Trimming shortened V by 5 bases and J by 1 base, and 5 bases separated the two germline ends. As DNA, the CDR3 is TGTGCCAGCAGTATCATGAACACCGGGGAGCTGTTTTTT. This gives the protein CASSIMNTGELFF.

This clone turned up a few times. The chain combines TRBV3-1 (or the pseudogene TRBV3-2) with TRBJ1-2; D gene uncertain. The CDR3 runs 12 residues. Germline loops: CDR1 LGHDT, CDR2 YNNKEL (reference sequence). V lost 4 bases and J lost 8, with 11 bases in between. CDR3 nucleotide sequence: TGTGCCAGCAGCCCTTCAACAGAGGGCTACACCTTC. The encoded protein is CASSPSTEGYTF.

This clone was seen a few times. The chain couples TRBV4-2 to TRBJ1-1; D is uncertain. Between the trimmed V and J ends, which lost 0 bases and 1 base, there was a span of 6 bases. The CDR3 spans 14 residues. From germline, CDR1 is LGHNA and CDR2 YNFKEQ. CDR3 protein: CASSQEYGNTEAFF. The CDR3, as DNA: TGTGCCAGCAGCCAAGAATACGGGAACACTGAAGCTTTCTTT.

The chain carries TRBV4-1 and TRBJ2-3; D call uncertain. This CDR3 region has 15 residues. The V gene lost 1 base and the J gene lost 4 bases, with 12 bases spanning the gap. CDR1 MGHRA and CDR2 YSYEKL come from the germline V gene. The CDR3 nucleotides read TGCGCCAGCAGCCAAGTCCGGTTGCCCCCAGATACGCAGTATTTT. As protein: CASSQVRLPPDTQYF.

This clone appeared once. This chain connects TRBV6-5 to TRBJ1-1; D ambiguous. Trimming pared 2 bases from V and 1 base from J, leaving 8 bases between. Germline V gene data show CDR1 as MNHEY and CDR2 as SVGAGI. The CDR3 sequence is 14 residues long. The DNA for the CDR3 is TGTGCCAGCAGTTACCGGGCGGGGAACACTGAAGCTTTCTTT. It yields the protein CASSYRAGNTEAFF.

The CDR3 here is CSAPTGAGYTF. CDR3 DNA sequence: TGCAGTGCACCGACAGGGGCTGGCTACACCTTC. This chain connects TRBV20-1 to TRBJ1-2; 8 positions agree with TRBD1. Germline V gene data show CDR1 as DFQATT and CDR2 as SNEGSKA (reference sequence). Trimming at V came to 6 bases and at J to 7 bases, leaving 4 bases not matched to a gene. The CDR3 loop spans 11 amino acids.

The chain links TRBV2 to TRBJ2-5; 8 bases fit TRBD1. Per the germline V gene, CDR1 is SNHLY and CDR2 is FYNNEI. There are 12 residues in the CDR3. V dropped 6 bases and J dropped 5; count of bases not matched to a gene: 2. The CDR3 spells CASSRDRETQYF. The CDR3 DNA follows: TGTGCCAGCAGCCGGGACAGGGAGACCCAGTACTTC.

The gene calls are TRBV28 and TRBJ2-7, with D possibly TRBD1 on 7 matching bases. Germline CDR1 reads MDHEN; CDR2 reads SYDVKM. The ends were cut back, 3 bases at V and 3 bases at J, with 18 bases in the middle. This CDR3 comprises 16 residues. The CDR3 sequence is CASSFQGGGTVYEQYF. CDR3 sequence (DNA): TGTGCCAGCAGTTTTCAGGGTGGGGGGACAGTCTACGAGCAGTACTTC.

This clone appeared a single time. Here the CDR3 DNA reads TGTGCCAGCAGGGAACAGGTGAACACCGGGGAGCTGTTTTTT. It specifies CASREQVNTGELFF. The chain couples TRBV2 to TRBJ2-2, with TRBD1 as a possible D gene (5 bases). Germline V gene sequence: CDR1 SNHLY, CDR2 FYNNEI. V was pared by 6 bases and J by 1 base, with 9 bases between. This CDR3 spans 14 amino acids.

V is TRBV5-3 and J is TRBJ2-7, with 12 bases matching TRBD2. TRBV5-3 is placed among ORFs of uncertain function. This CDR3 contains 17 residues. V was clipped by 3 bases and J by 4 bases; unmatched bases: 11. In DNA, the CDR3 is TGTGCCAGAAGCTACGGGTATTCTAGCGGGGGGGTATACGAGCAGTACTTC. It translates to CARSYGYSSGGVYEQYF.

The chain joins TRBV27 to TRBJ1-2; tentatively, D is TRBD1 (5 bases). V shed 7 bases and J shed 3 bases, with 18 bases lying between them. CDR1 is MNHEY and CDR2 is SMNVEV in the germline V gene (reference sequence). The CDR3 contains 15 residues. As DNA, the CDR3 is TGTGCCAGCACCCTACGGCGGGGGGGAGACTATGGCTACACCTTC. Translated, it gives CASTLRRGGDYGYTF.

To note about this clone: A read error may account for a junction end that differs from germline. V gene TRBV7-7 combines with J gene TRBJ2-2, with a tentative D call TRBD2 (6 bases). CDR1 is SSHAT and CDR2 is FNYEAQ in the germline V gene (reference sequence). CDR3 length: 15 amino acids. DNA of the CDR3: TGTGCTAGCAGCTTAGGCGGGGTTGGTACCGGGGAGCTGTTTTTT. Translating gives CASSLGGVGTGELFF.

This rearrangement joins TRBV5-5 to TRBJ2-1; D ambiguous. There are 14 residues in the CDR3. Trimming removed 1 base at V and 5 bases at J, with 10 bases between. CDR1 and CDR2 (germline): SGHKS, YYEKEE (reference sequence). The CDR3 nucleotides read TGTGCCAGCAGCTTGTACGGGTATAACAATGAGCAGTTCTTC. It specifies CASSLYGYNNEQFF.

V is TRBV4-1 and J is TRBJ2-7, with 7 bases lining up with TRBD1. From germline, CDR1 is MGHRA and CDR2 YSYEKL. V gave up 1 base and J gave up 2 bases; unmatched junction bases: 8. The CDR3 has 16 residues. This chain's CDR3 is CASSQVRGPHPYEQYF. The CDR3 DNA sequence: TGCGCCAGCAGCCAAGTGAGGGGGCCCCATCCCTACGAGCAGTACTTC.

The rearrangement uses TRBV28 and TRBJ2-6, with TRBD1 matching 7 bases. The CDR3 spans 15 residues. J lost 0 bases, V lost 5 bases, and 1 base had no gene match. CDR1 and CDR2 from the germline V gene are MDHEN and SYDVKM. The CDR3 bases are TGTGCCAGCAGTCCAGGGGGCTCTGGGGCCAACGTCCTGACTTTC. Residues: CASSPGGSGANVLTF.

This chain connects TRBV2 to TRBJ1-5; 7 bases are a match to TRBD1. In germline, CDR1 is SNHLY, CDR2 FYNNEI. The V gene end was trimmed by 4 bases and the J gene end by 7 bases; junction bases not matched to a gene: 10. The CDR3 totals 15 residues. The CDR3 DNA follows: TGTGCCAGCAGTGTATTAGACAGGGTCAGCCAGCCCCAGCATTTT. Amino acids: CASSVLDRVSQPQHF. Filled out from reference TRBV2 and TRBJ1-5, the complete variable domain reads EPEVTQTPSHQVTQMGQEVILRCVPISNHLYFYWYRQILGQKVEFLVSFYNNEISEKSEIFDDQFSVERPDGSNFTLKIRSTKLEDSAMYFCASSVLDRVSQPQHFGDGTRLSIL.

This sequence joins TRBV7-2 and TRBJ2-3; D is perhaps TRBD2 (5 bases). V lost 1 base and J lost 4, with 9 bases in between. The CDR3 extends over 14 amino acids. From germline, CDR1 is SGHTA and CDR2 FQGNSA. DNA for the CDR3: TGTGCCAGCAGCTTAGTTAAACTAGCAGATACGCAGTATTTT. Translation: CASSLVKLADTQYF.

The CDR3 bases are TGTGCCAGCAGCCAAGAAGCTTTTTCTTATACGCAGTATTTT. Its translation is CASSQEAFSYTQYF. V usage is TRBV4-2 and J usage is TRBJ2-3; D is unclear. Trimming pared 0 bases from V and 7 bases from J, leaving 11 bases between. The CDR3 totals 14 residues. Germline CDR1 and CDR2: LGHNA and YNFKEQ.